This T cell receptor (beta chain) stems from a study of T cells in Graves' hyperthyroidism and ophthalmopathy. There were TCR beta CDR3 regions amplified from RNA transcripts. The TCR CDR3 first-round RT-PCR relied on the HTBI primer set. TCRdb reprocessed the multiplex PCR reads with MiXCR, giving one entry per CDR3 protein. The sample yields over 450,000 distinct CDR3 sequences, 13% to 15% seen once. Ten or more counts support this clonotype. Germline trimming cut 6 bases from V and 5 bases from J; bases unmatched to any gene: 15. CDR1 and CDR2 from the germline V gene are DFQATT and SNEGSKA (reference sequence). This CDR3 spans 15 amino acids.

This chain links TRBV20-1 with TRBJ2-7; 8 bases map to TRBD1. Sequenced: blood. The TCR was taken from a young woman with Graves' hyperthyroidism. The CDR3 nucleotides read TGCAGTGCCCACCCCGGCACAGGGGGGACCAACGAGCAGTACTTC. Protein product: CSAHPGTGGTNEQYF.